The sequence of this T cell receptor beta chain was determined in a study of T cells in Graves' hyperthyroidism and ophthalmopathy. TCR beta CDR3 sequences were amplified from RNA transcripts. The TCR CDR3 first-round RT-PCR relied on the HTBI primer set. One entry per CDR3 protein, called by TCRdb with MiXCR from the multiplex PCR reads. The sample yields 340,000 or so distinct CDR3 sequences, 16% seen once. The CDR3 is made up of 14 amino acids. Looked up from germline, CDR1 is MNHNS and CDR2 is SASEGT. Trimming removed 3 bases from V and 4 bases from J, with 12 bases in between. Patients aged 18 to 65 had newly diagnosed hyperthyroidism that had lasted under 2 months. Fresh peripheral blood, under 11 ml, yielded the PBMCs.

The V gene is TRBV6-1, the J gene TRBJ1-2, with a tentative D call TRBD1 (5 bases). This clonotype was sampled from a man under 40 with Graves' hyperthyroidism. The source material was blood. CDR3 loop: CASSDGGTLYGYTF. In DNA form, the CDR3 reads TGTGCCAGCAGTGATGGGGGGACCCTCTATGGCTACACCTTC.